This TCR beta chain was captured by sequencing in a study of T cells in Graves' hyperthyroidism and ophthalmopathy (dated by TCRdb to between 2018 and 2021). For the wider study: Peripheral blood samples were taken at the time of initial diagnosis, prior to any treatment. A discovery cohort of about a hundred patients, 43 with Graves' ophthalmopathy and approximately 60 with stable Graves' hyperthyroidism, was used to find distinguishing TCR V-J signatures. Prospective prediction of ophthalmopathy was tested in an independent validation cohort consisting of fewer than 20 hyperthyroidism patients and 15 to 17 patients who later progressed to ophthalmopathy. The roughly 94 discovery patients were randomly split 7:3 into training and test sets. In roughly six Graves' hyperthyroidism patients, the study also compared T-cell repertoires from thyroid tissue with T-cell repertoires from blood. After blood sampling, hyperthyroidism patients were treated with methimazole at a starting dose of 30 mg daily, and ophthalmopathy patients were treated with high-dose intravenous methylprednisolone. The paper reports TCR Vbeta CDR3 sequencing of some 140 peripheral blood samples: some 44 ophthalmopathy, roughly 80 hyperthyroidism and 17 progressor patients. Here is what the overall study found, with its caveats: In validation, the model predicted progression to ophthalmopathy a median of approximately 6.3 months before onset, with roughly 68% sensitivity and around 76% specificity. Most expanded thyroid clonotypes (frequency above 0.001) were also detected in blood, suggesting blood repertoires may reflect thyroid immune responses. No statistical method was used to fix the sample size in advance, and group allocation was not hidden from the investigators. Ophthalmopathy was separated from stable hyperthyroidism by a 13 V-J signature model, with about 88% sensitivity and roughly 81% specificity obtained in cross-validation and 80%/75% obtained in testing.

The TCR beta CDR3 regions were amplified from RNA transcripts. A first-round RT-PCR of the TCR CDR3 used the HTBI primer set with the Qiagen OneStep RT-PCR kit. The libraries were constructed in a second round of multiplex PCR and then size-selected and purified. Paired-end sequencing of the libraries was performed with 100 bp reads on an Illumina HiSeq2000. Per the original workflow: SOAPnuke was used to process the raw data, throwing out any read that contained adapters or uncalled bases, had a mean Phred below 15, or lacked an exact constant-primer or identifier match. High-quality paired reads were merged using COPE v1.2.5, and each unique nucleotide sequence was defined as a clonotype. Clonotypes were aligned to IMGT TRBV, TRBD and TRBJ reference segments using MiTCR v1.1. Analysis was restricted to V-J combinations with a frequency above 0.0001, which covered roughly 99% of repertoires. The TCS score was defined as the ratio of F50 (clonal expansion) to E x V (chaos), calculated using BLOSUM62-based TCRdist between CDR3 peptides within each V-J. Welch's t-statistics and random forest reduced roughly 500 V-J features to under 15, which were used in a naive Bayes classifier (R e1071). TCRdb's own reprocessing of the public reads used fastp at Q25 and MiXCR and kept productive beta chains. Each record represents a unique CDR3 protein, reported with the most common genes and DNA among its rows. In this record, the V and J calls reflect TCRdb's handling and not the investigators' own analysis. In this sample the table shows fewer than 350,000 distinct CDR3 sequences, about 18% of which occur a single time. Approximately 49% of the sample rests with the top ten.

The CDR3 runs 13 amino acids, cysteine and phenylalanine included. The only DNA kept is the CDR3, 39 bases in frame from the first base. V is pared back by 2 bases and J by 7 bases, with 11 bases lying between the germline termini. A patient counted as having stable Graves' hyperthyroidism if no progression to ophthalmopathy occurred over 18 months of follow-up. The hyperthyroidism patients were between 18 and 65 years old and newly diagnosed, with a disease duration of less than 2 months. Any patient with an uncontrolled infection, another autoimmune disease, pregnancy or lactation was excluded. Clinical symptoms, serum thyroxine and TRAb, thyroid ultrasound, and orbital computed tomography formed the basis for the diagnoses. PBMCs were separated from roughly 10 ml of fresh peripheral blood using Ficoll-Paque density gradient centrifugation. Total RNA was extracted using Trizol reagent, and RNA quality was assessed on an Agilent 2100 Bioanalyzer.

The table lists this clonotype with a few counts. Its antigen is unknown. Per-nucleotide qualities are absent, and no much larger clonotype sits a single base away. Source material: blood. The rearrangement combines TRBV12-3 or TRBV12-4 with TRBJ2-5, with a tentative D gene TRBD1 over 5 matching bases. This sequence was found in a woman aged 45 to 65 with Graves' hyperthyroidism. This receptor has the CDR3 CASSLQGTGTQYF. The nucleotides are TGTGCCAGCAGTTTACAGGGTACCGGGACCCAGTACTTC.